This note documents a single T cell receptor beta chain sequence. Its target is unknown. This CDR3 is built from 14 residues. Germline CDR1 is MGHDK and CDR2 is SYGVNS. V lost 2 bases, J lost 1 base, and 8 bases lay in between. This entry is derived from a study of Tregs in tolerant kidney transplant recipients. Study context: Recipient cells were told from donor cells by antibody staining.

TCRdb's table, derived via immunoSEQ multiplex PCR, lists solely in-frame clones and lacks some. The sample lists a few thousand clones; around two fifths were seen once. Study observations and caveats: Activated donor B cell expansion appeared to reveal the most relevant donor-specific TCRbeta repertoire. Few patients were studied, so findings need validation in larger groups.

Sequencing was done on a sample of Tregs from blood cultured with allogeneic cells. J is TRBJ1-1 and V is TRBV25-1; no clear D gene. The source of this sequence is a human donor in good health. The CDR3 loop reads CASSEGGANTEAFF. CDR3 bases: TGTGCCAGCAGTGAAGGAGGAGCGAACACTGAAGCTTTCTTT. The entire variable domain, with the rest obtained from reference TRBV25-1 and TRBJ1-1, is as follows: EADIYQTPRYLVIGTGKKITLECSQTMGHDKMYWYQQDPGMELHLIHYSYGVNSTEKGDLSSESTVSRIRTEHFPLTLESARPSHTSQYLCASSEGGANTEAFFGQGTRLTVV.